The 15 T cell receptor beta chains in this list originate from one sample, sequenced in a study of beta chain features in type 1 diabetes. These TCRs are of unknown antigen specificity. Sequenced material consisted of expressed TCRB transcripts (all of the isolated RNA was reverse transcribed). Libraries were prepared by immunoSEQ multiplex PCR; TCRdb keeps only in-frame clonotypes and omits some of them. The sample records 630,000 or so clones, 11% to 15% being singletons. The study, taken as a whole, reports: TCRB CDR3s from Type 1 diabetes patients were moderately but significantly shorter in all four CD4+ subsets.

Sequencing input: naive CD4+ T cells from blood. All receptors derive from a man younger than 30 with type 1 diabetes.

Details on this clone: Within the sample, other DNA sequences also encode this same CDR3. The gene calls are TRBV20-1 and TRBJ1-2; D is undetermined. This CDR3 comprises 10 residues. Trimming removed 5 bases from V and 5 bases from J, with 6 bases in between. CDR1 and CDR2 from the germline V gene are DFQATT and SNEGSKA (reference sequence). CDR3 sequence: CSAPFYGYTF. The CDR3 DNA reads as TGCAGTGCTCCTTTTTATGGCTACACCTTC.

The chain joins TRBV9 to TRBJ2-1; 10 nucleotides align to TRBD1. CDR1 is SGDLS and CDR2 is YYNGEE in the germline V gene. The CDR3 spans 21 residues. The J segment lost 4 bases and the V segment lost 4 bases, leaving 23 bases of the junction unmatched. CDR3 protein: CASSPRGGTGAFDSRYNEQFF. In nucleotides, the CDR3 is TGTGCCAGCAGCCCCAGAGGAGGGACAGGGGCATTTGATTCCCGGTACAATGAGCAGTTCTTC.

This chain joins TRBV21-1 and TRBJ2-1; TRBD1 reflects the table's D call only, with no check against the DNA. TRBV21-1 is a recognized pseudogene. The CDR3 covers 15 residues. CDR3 bases: TGTGCCAGCAGCAAGGGTACAGGGGGACAGAATGAGCAGTTCTTC. The encoded protein is CASSKGTGGQNEQFF.

About this clone itself: Distinct nucleotide sequences in the sample also encode this CDR3. The chain carries TRBV5-6 and TRBJ1-5; D not certain. The germline V gene encodes CDR1 SGHDT and CDR2 YYEEEE. CDR3 length: 12 amino acids. Trimming removed 2 bases from V and 5 bases from J, with 5 bases in between. The CDR3 here is CASSLSDQPQHF. The DNA for the CDR3 is TGTGCCAGCAGCTTAAGTGATCAGCCCCAGCATTTT.

Only a few counts were recorded for this clone. This chain uses TRBV7-6 with TRBJ2-3, with D possibly being TRBD2 (6 bases). The V gene's germline CDR1 is SGHVS and CDR2 FNYEAQ. This CDR3 comprises 15 residues. V was shortened by 3 bases and J by 0 bases, with 10 bases between the two germline ends. CDR3 loop: CASSLLATSTDTQYF. CDR3 nucleotides: TGTGCCAGCAGCTTGCTAGCGACTAGCACAGATACGCAGTATTTT.

Points on this clone: The sample carries other DNA sequences with the same CDR3. V and J are TRBV2 and TRBJ2-3; tentatively, D is TRBD2 (5 bases). The V gene lost 6 bases and the J gene lost 3 bases, with 7 bases spanning the gap. Germline values: CDR1 SNHLY, CDR2 FYNNEI. The CDR3 has 12 amino acids. The CDR3 region is CASSGDTDTQYF. Written as DNA, the CDR3 is TGTGCCAGCAGCGGGGATACAGATACGCAGTATTTT.

This clone was detected only a few times. The V gene is TRBV7-3, the J gene TRBJ1-6; no clear D gene. Germline CDR1 reads SGHTA; CDR2 reads FQGTGA. The CDR3 covers 13 residues. Trimming took 4 bases from V and 5 from J, leaving 6 bases between them. CDR3 coding DNA: TGTGCCAGCAGCTGGACCGATAATTCACCCCTCCACTTT. Its translation is CASSWTDNSPLHF.

The chain combines TRBV7-2 with TRBJ2-5; D might be TRBD2 (5 bases). The germline V gene encodes CDR1 SGHTA and CDR2 FQGNSA. Trimming pared 8 bases from V and 7 bases from J, leaving 17 bases between. The CDR3 is 13 amino acids. The CDR3 here is CASSLTDRGTQYF. DNA for the CDR3: TGTGCCAGCTCCTTAACCGACCGGGGGACCCAGTACTTC.

This clone was seen only a few times. This chain uses TRBV29-1 with TRBJ2-1, with D uncertain. CDR1 and CDR2 from the germline V gene are SQVTM and ANQGSEA. V was pared by 4 bases and J by 4 bases, with 20 bases between. The CDR3 contains 16 residues. The CDR3 nucleotides read TGCAGCGTTGCGGTGGGAAACAATAAGCTTTACAATGAGCAGTTCTTC. Translation gives CSVAVGNNKLYNEQFF.

The chain is built from TRBV13 and TRBJ2-2; TRBD2 might be the D (5 bases). The CDR3 is 14 amino acids. The germline CDR1 and CDR2 sequences are PRHDT and FYEKMQ (reference sequence). V lost 3 bases to trimming and J lost 7 bases, with 12 bases between them. CDR3 loop: CASSFGLEGGELFF. CDR3 DNA: TGTGCCAGCAGCTTCGGACTTGAGGGCGGGGAGCTGTTTTTT.

This clone has only a few counts. The chain is built from TRBV27 and TRBJ2-1; TRBD2 aligns across 8 bases. CDR1 is MNHEY, CDR2 SMNVEV, per germline (reference sequence). The CDR3 is 17 amino acids. V dropped 8 bases and J dropped 1; count of bases not matched to a gene: 13. This CDR3 is CASSPSGRSRSYNEQFF. Here the CDR3 DNA reads TGTGCCAGCTCCCCGAGCGGGAGAAGCAGGTCCTACAATGAGCAGTTCTTC.

The rearrangement uses TRBV7-2 and TRBJ1-1, with a possible D match to TRBD1 (5 bases). The V gene's germline CDR1 is SGHTA and CDR2 FQGNSA. The length of the CDR3 is 14 residues. Trimming pared 4 bases from V and 4 bases from J, leaving 13 bases between. CDR3 nucleotides: TGTGCCAGCAGCTCCCTAGGGGTGAGCACTGAAGCTTTCTTT. It encodes CASSSLGVSTEAFF.

This clone is a singleton in its sample. The chain joins TRBV28 to TRBJ2-3; TRBD2 aligns across 8 bases. V shed 3 bases, J shed 2 bases, and the junction held 10 bases outside the gene matches. This CDR3 region has 17 residues. CDR1 is MDHEN and CDR2 is SYDVKM in the germline V gene. The CDR3: CASSFTPRGGFTDTQYF. The CDR3 coding sequence is TGTGCCAGCAGTTTCACCCCACGGGGGGGTTTCACAGATACGCAGTATTTT.

This clone occurred a few times. The chain carries TRBV7-9 and TRBJ1-5, with 8 bases aligning to TRBD1. This CDR3 is built from 14 residues. V was clipped by 3 bases and J by 3 bases; unmatched bases: 1. Germline CDR1 is SEHNR and CDR2 is FQNEAQ (reference sequence). CDR3 nucleotide sequence: TGTGCCAGCAGCTTGGACAGGGACAATCAGCCCCAGCATTTT. This sequence encodes CASSLDRDNQPQHF.

There are a few counts of this clone. This chain connects TRBV7-2 to TRBJ2-3; D is unclear. CDR3 length equals 14 residues. Germline CDR1 reads SGHTA; CDR2 reads FQGNSA. Trimming stripped 5 bases from V and 2 bases from J, with 11 bases between. The CDR3 DNA reads as TGTGCCAGCAGCCCTTCGCTGGCCACAGATACGCAGTATTTT. Translating it yields CASSPSLATDTQYF.